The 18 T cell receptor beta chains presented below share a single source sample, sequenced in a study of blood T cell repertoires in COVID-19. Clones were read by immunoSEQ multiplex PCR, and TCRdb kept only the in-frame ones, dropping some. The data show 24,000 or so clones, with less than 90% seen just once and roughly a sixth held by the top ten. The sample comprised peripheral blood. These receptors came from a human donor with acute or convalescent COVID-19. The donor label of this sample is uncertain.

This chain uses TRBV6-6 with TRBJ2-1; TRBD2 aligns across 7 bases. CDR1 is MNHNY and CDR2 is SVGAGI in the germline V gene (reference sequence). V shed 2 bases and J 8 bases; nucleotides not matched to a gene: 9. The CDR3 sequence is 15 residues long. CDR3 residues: CASSYPQGGIDEQFF. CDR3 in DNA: TGTGCCAGCAGTTACCCCCAGGGAGGGATCGATGAGCAGTTCTTC.

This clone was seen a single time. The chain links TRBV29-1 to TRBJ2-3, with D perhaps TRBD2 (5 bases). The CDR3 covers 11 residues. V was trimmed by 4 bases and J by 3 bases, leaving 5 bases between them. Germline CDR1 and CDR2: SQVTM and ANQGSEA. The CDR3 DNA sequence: TGCAGCGTTGCGGGAACAGATACGCAGTATTTT. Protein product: CSVAGTDTQYF.

DNA for the CDR3: TGTGCCAGCAGCTTTCTGCGGGCGCGCACCGGGGAGCTGTTTTTT. This sequence encodes CASSFLRARTGELFF. The gene calls are TRBV5-5 and TRBJ2-2, with D tentatively TRBD2 (5 bases). The CDR3 consists of 15 residues. Germline V gene lookup returns CDR1 SGHKS and CDR2 YYEKEE (reference sequence). Trimming left V 2 bases short and J 4 bases short, with 12 bases between.

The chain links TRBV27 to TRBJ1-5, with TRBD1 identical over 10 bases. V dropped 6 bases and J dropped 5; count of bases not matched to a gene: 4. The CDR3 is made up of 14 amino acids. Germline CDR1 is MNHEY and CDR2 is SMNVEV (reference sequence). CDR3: CASRPGQGYQPQHF. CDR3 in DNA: TGTGCCAGCAGACCGGGACAGGGGTATCAGCCCCAGCATTTT.

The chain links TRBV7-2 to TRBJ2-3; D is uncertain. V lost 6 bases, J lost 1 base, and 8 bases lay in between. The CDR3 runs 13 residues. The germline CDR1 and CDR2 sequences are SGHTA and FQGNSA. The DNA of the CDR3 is TGTGCCAGCAGTTATTCAGGCACAGATACGCAGTATTTT. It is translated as CASSYSGTDTQYF. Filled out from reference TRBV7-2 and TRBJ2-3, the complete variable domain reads GAGVSQSPSNKVTEKGKDVELRCDPISGHTALYWYRQSLGQGLEFLIYFQGNSAPDKSGLPSDRFSAERTGGSVSTLTIQRTQQEDSAVYLCASSYSGTDTQYFGPGTRLTVL.

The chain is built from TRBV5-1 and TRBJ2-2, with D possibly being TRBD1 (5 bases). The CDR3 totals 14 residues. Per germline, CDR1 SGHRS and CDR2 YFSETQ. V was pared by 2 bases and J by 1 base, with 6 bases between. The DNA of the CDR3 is TGCGCCAGCAGCTTAGACAGGAACACCGGGGAGCTGTTTTTT. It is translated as CASSLDRNTGELFF.

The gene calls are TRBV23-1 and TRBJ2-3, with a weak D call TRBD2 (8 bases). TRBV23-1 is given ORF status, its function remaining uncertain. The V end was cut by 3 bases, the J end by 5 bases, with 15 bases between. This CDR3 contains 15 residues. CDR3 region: CASSHLSGDRDTQYF. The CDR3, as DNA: TGCGCCAGCAGTCACCTTAGCGGGGACAGAGATACGCAGTATTTT.

The CDR3 region has the DNA TGCGCCAGCAGTCGACAGGGGGCCCAAGAGACCCAGTACTTC. Protein: CASSRQGAQETQYF. The chain joins TRBV5-1 to TRBJ2-5; 10 positions match TRBD1. Trimming took 5 bases from V and 1 from J; bases not matched to a gene: 2. The CDR3 consists of 14 residues. Germline V gene data show CDR1 as SGHRS and CDR2 as YFSETQ.

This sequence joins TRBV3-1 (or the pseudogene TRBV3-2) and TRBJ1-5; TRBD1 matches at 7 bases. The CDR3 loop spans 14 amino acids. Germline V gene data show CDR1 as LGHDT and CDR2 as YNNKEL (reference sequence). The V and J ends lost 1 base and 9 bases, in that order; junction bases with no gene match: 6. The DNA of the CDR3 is TGTGCCAGCAGCCAAGCGCAGGGGGTATCGCCCCAGCATTTT. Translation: CASSQAQGVSPQHF.

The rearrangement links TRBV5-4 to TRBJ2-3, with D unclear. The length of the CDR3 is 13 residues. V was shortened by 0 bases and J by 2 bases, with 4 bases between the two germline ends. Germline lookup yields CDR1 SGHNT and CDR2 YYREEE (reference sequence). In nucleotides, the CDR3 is TGTGCCAGCAGCTTGGCTCCCACAGATACGCAGTATTTT. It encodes CASSLAPTDTQYF.

The CDR3 region has the DNA TGTGCCAGCAGTGAAGAACTTTTTGGTGAGCAGTTCTTC. It yields the protein CASSEELFGEQFF. The rearrangement links TRBV6-1 to TRBJ2-1; D unresolved. Trimming pared 1 base from V and 9 bases from J, leaving 10 bases between. The length of the CDR3 is 13 residues. Germline V gene data show CDR1 as MNHNS and CDR2 as SASEGT.

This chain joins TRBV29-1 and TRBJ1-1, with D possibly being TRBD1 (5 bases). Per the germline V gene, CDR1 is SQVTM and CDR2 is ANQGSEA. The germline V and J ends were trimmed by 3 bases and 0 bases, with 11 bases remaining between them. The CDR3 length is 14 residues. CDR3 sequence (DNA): TGCAGCGTTGACCCACAGGCCATGAACACTGAAGCTTTCTTT. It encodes CSVDPQAMNTEAFF.

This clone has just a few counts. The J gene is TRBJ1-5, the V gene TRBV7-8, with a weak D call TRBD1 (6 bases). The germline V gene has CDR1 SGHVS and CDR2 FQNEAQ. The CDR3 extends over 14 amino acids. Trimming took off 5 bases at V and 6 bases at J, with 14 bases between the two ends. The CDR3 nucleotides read TGTGCCAGCAGCCGATGGGGGCTTGGTCAGCCCCAGCATTTT. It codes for CASSRWGLGQPQHF.

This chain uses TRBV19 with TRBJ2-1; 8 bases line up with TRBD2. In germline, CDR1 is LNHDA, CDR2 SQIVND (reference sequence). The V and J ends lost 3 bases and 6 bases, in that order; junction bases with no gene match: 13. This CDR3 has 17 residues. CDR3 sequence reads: CASSIRGAGGLLNEQFF. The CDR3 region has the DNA TGTGCCAGTAGTATCCGGGGGGCGGGAGGTCTTCTCAATGAGCAGTTCTTC.

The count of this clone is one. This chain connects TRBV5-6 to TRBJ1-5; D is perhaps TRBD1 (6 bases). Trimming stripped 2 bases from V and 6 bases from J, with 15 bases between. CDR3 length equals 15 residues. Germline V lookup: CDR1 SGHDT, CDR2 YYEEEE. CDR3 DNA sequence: TGTGCCAGCAGCTTTCGAGGGGGTAAGGGTCAGCCCCAGCATTTT. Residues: CASSFRGGKGQPQHF.

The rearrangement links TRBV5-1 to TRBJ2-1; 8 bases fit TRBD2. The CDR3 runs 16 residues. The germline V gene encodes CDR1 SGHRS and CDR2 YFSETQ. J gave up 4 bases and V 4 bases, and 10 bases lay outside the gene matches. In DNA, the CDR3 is TGCGCCAGCAGCCTAATGGGACTAGAAGGATACAATGAGCAGTTCTTC. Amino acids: CASSLMGLEGYNEQFF.

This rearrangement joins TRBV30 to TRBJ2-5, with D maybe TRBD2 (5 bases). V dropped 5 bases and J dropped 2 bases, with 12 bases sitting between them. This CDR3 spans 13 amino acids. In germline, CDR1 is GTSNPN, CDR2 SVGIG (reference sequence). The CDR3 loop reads CAWQGGRQETQYF. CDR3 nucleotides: TGTGCCTGGCAAGGAGGCCGGCAAGAGACCCAGTACTTC. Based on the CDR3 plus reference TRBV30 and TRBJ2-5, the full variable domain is SQTIHQWPATLVQPVGSPLSLECTVEGTSNPNLYWYRQAAGRGLQLLFYSVGIGQISSEVPQNLSASRPQDRQFILSSKKLLLSDSGFYLCAWQGGRQETQYFGPGTRLLVL.

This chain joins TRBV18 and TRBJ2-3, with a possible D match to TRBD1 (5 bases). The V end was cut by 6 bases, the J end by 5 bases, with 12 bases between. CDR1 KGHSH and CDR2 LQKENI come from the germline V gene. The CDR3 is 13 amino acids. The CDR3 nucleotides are TGTGCCAGCTCGCCCGGACAACGAGATACGCAGTATTTT. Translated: CASSPGQRDTQYF.